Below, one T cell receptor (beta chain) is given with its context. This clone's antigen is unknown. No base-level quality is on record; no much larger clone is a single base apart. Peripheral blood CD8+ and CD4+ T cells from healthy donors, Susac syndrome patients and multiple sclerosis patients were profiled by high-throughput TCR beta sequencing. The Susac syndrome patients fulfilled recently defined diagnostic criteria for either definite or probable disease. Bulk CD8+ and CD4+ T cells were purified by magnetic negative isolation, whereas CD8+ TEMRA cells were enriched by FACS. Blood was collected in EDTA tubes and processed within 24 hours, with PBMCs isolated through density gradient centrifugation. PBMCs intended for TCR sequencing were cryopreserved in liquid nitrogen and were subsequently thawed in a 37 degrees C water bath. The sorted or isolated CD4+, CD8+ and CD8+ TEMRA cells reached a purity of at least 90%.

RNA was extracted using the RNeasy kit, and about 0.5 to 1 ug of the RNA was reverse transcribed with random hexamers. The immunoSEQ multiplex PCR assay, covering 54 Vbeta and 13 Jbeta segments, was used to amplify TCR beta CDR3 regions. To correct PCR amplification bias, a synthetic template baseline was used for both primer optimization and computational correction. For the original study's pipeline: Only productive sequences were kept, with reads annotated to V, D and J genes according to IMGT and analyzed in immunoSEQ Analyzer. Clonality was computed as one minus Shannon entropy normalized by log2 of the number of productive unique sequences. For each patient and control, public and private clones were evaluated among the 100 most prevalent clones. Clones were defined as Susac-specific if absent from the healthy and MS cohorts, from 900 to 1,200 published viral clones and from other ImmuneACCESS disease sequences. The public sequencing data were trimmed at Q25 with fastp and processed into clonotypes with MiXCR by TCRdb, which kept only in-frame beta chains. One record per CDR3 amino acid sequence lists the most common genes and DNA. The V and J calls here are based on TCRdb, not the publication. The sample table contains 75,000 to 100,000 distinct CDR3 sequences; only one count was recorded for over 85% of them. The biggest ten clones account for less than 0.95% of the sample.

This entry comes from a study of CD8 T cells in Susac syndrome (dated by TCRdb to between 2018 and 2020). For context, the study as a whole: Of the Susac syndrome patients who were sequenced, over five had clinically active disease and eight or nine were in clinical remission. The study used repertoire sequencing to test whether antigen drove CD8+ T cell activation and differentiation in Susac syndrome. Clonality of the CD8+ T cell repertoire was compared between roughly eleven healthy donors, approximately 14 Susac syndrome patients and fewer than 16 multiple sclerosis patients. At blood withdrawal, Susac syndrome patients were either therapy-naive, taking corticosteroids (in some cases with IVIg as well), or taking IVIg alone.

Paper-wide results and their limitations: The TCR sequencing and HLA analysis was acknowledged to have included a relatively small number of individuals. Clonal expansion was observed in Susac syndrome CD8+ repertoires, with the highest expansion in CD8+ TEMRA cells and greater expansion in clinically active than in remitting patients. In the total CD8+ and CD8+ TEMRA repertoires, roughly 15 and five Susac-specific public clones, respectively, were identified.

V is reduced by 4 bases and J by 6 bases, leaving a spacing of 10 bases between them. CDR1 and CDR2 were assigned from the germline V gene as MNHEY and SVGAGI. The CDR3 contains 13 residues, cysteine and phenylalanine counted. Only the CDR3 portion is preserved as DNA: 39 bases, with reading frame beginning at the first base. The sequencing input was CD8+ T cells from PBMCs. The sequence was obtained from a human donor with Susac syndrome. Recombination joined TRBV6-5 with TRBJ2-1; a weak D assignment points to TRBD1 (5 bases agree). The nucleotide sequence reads TGTGCCAGCAGTTCACTCAGGGCCAATGAGCAGTTCTTC. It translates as CASSSLRANEQFF.